This T cell receptor beta chain appears in the sequencing data of a study of vaccination and CD4 T cells after COVID-19. Study context: Spike peptides, overlapping and drawn from SARS-CoV-2, HCoV-NL63, HCoV-OC43 and HCoV-229E, were used to stimulate cells.

Sequenced with the Oncomine TCR Beta short-read assay was DNA taken from cultured CD4+ T cells. TCRdb re-called the PCR reads with MiXCR, one entry per CDR3 protein. The table has about 15,000 distinct CDR3 sequences, roughly 61% seen once. About this clonotype: Its specificity is not known.

Treatment: approximately 9-day PBMC culture with coronavirus spike peptide pools or control peptides (ViraFEST assay). Germline lookup yields CDR1 DFQATT and CDR2 SNEGSKA (reference sequence). The V gene end was trimmed by 6 bases and the J gene end by 1 base; junction bases not matched to a gene: 1. This CDR3 contains 13 residues. This clonotype was sampled from a human donor who had recovered from COVID-19. Sequencing was carried out using CD4+ T cells from blood, cultured in vitro. The rearrangement joins TRBV20-1 to TRBJ2-3; TRBD1 agrees at 10 bases. This CDR3 is CSAGTGGTDTQYF. The DNA of the CDR3 is TGCAGTGCCGGGACAGGGGGCACAGATACGCAGTATTTT.